The clone carrying this T cell receptor (beta chain) was detected ten times or more. The antigen is unknown. This entry belongs to a study of spatial heterogeneity in lung cancer. Across the whole study: The count of detected beta-chain sequences consistently exceeded that of alpha-chain sequences.

Time point: sample taken at primary tumor resection. Tumor, nontumor lung or frozen PBMC supplied whole RNA, sequenced without sorting. Samples were obtained from 70 or so donors, all untreated early-stage non-small cell lung cancer patients. V was pared by 5 bases and J by 6 bases, with 10 bases of the junction left unmatched. The germline V gene encodes CDR1 SGHTA and CDR2 FQGNSA. The CDR3 covers 17 residues. In the library, each TCR cDNA molecule bore its own unique molecular identifier. One entry per CDR3 protein, called by TCRdb with MiXCR from the 5' RACE reads. This sample has fewer than 45,000 distinct CDR3 sequences; 6% to 7% occur once, and the top ten carry roughly 45%. Findings and caveats of the study: The study found ubiquitous expanded tumor TCRs in blood more at resection than follow-up.

The V call is TRBV7-2, the J call TRBJ2-1; 13 bases fit TRBD2. The TCR originated in a female donor with early-stage non-small cell lung cancer. Sequencing used PBMCs, obtained at surgery. The CDR3 is CASSAPAGTSGVNEQFF. For the CDR3, the DNA is TGTGCCAGCAGCGCACCGGCCGGGACTAGCGGGGTCAATGAGCAGTTCTTC. Supplemented by reference TRBV7-2 and TRBJ2-1, the full variable domain reads GAGVSQSPSNKVTEKGKDVELRCDPISGHTALYWYRQSLGQGLEFLIYFQGNSAPDKSGLPSDRFSAERTGGSVSTLTIQRTQQEDSAVYLCASSAPAGTSGVNEQFFGPGTRLTVL.